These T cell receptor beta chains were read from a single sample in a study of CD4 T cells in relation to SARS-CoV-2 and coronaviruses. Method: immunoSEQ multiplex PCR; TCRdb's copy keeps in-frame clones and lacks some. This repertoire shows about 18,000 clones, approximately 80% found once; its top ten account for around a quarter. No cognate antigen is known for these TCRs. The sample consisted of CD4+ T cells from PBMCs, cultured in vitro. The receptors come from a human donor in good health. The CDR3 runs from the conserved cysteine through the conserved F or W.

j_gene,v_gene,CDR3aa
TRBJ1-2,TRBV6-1,CASSEELRTGFGYTF
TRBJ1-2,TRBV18,CASSPPSYYGYTF
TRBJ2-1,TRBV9,CASSVVGLAGGGEQFF
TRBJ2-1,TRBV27,CASSSSTLAGGSDEQFF
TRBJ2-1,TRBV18,CASSPPGTSGYNEQFF
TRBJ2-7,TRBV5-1,CASRVEASYEQYF
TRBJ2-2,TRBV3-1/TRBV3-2,CASSQDGIAGVGTGELFF
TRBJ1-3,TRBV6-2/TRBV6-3,CASSWTIGNTIYF
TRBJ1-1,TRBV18,CASSPWGRNTEAFF
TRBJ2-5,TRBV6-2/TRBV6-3,CASSYSSPGTLRDQETQYF
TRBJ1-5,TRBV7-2,CASSFGDQPQHF
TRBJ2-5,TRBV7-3,CASSADRKETQYF
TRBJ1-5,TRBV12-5,CASGLVLRTGDESQPQHF
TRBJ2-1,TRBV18,CASSASTGGPVHEQFF
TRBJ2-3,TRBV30,CAWSQGLGPDTQYF
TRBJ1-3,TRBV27,CASSLRGIGNTIYF
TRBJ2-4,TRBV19,CASSTPRTGSNIQYF
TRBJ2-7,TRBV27,CASRASTDPYEQYF
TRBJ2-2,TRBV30,CAWNQGINTGELFF
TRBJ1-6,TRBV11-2,CASSLVVGALNYNSPLHF
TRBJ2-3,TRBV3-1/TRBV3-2,CASSSRPESQYF
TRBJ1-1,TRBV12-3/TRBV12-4,CASSRGGTEAFF
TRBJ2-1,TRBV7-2,CASSLLTRNNEQFF
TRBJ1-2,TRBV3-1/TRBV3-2,CASSQGYGYTF
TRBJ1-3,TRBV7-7,CASSLDRGAGNTIYF
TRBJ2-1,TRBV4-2,CASSQDWMGANNEQFF
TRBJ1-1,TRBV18,CASSPSGGLENTEAFF
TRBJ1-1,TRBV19,CASMMGPDTEAFF
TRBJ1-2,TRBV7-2,CASSQATGGGYGYTF
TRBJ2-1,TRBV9,CASSVGGGPDNEQFF
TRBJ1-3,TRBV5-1,CASSRDTSGNTIYF
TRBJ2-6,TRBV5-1,CASSLLFGAGANVLTF
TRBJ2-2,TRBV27,CASSHGQGATGELFF
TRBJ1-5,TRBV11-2,CASSLGRSINQPQHF
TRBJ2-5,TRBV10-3,CAISESNPVVQYF
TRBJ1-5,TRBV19,CASSIALSGQPQHF
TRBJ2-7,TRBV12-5,CASGFGLSYEQYF
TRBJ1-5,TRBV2,CASSPQPTVAGQPQHF
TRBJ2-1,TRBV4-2,CASSQGSSANEQFF